Each of the 25 T cell receptor beta chains below was sequenced from the same sample in a study of shared clonotypes between healthy human individuals. Assay: immunoSEQ multiplex PCR; the TCRdb copy retains only in-frame clones and omits some. The table records over 950,000 clones, 70% to 85% of them present only once. Sequencing was carried out using memory CD4+ T cells from PBMCs. Subset specified: CD45RA-negative fraction. The receptors were sampled from a man aged 18-30 years in good health. Some clones in this sample may be carry-over from other donors' samples.

The chain recombines TRBV10-1 with TRBJ2-1, with D tentatively TRBD2 (5 bases). The CDR3 contains 13 residues. From germline, CDR1 is WNHNN and CDR2 SYGVQD (reference sequence). Trimming stripped 5 bases from V and 7 bases from J, with 12 bases between. The DNA of the CDR3 is TGCGCCAGCAGTAGGGAGCGGAATAATGAGCAGTTCTTC. Its protein is CASSRERNNEQFF.

This chain links TRBV6-1 with TRBJ2-1; 11 positions agree with TRBD2. The CDR3 is 16 residues long. Losses at the gene ends were 4 bases for V and 7 bases for J; bases not matched to a gene: 9. Germline loops: CDR1 MNHNS, CDR2 SASEGT. Here the CDR3 reads CASSAISGRASNEQFF. The CDR3 nucleotides are TGTGCCAGCAGTGCCATTAGCGGGAGGGCTTCTAATGAGCAGTTCTTC.

In this sample, this clone turned up many times. This sequence joins TRBV4-2 and TRBJ2-4, with D hard to call. The germline CDR1 and CDR2 sequences are LGHNA and YNFKEQ. V shed 0 bases and J shed 2 bases, with 8 bases lying between them. The CDR3 consists of 15 residues. CDR3 residues: CASSQDPGPKNIQYF. The DNA of the CDR3 is TGTGCCAGCAGCCAAGATCCCGGCCCCAAAAACATTCAGTACTTC.

This chain links TRBV7-6 with TRBJ2-2; D uncertain. This CDR3 contains 12 residues. Between the trimmed V and J ends, which lost 2 bases and 5 bases, there was a span of 3 bases. CDR1 is SGHVS, CDR2 FNYEAQ, per germline. CDR3 in amino acids: CASSLMTGELFF. CDR3 coding DNA: TGTGCCAGCAGCTTAATGACCGGGGAGCTGTTTTTT.

The rearrangement links TRBV10-1 to TRBJ1-5; no clear D gene. V dropped 4 bases and J dropped 5 bases, with 24 bases sitting between them. The CDR3 is made up of 18 amino acids. CDR1 is WNHNN, CDR2 SYGVQD, per germline (reference sequence). The CDR3 DNA follows: TGCGCCAGCAGTGGAACATGGCCGGGGAGGGAGTTGGATCAGCCCCAGCATTTT. Protein: CASSGTWPGRELDQPQHF.

The chain has TRBV30 and TRBJ1-2, with D possibly being TRBD1 (6 bases). The CDR3 is made up of 11 amino acids. CDR1 GTSNPN and CDR2 SVGIG come from the germline V gene (reference sequence). The V end lost 5 bases, the J end lost 7 bases, and 11 bases lay between the germline ends. The CDR3 DNA follows: TGTGCCTGGGACAGGACGTCTGGCTACACCTTC. It codes for CAWDRTSGYTF.

The chain employs TRBV7-9 and TRBJ2-1; 7 bases fit TRBD2. The CDR3 runs 16 residues. Germline CDR1 and CDR2: SEHNR and FQNEAQ (reference sequence). Trimming cost V 5 bases and J 10 bases; bases outside gene matches: 17. The CDR3 here is CASSPNGWEGGGEQFF. The CDR3 DNA follows: TGTGCCAGCAGCCCCAACGGGTGGGAGGGCGGTGGGGAGCAGTTCTTC.

The CDR3 loop reads CAISEYGGGGIGQPQHF. CDR3 in DNA: TGTGCCATCAGTGAGTACGGAGGAGGGGGAATTGGTCAGCCCCAGCATTTT. The chain couples TRBV10-3 to TRBJ1-5; D may be TRBD1 (6 bases). This CDR3 comprises 17 residues. Trimming pared 1 base from V and 6 bases from J, leaving 19 bases between. Germline V CDR1 and CDR2: ENHRY, SYGVKD.

A remark on this clone: Different DNA sequences within this sample yield the same CDR3. V gene TRBV5-1 combines with J gene TRBJ2-3; TRBD1 aligns across 9 bases. The CDR3 totals 16 residues. Germline V gene data show CDR1 as SGHRS and CDR2 as YFSETQ. V shed 0 bases and J 3 bases; nucleotides not matched to a gene: 5. This CDR3 is CASSLAPTGGTDTQYF. The CDR3 region has the DNA TGCGCCAGCAGCTTGGCACCGACAGGGGGAACAGATACGCAGTATTTT.

DNA of the CDR3: TGTGCCAGCAGGGACCGGGACAGTCACACTGAAGCTTTCTTT. Translated, it gives CASRDRDSHTEAFF. J is TRBJ1-1 and V is TRBV6-6, with 7 bases identical to TRBD1. CDR1 and CDR2 (germline): MNHNY, SVGAGI (reference sequence). V shed 6 bases and J 3 bases; nucleotides not matched to a gene: 7. CDR3 length equals 14 residues.

Only a few counts were recorded for this clone. The chain couples TRBV27 to TRBJ2-7, with 15 bases lining up with TRBD2. This CDR3 is 14 amino acids long. Losses at the gene ends were 8 bases for V and 6 bases for J; bases not matched to a gene: 5. Germline V lookup: CDR1 MNHEY, CDR2 SMNVEV (reference sequence). The CDR3 nucleotides are TGTGCCAGCCAGACGGGACTAGCGGGAGGCGAGCAGTACTTC. Its translation: CASQTGLAGGEQYF.

This chain uses TRBV4-2 with TRBJ1-4, with 8 positions matching TRBD1. With V trimmed by 4 bases and J by 5 bases, 3 bases remained unmatched. CDR3 length: 14 residues. The germline V gene has CDR1 LGHNA and CDR2 YNFKEQ. The CDR3 DNA reads TGTGCCAGCAGCCTCGACAGGGGAAATGAAAAACTGTTTTTT. It specifies CASSLDRGNEKLFF.

Regarding this clone: The same CDR3 is also encoded by other DNA sequences in this sample. The J gene is TRBJ2-1, the V gene TRBV18; TRBD1 is a possible D gene (5 bases). This CDR3 has 15 residues. Germline V gene sequence: CDR1 KGHSH, CDR2 LQKENI. The V end was cut by 0 bases, the J end by 5 bases, with 11 bases between. The CDR3: CASSPPQGGNNEQFF. As DNA, the CDR3 is TGTGCCAGCTCACCACCCCAGGGTGGAAACAATGAGCAGTTCTTC.

CDR3 protein: CASSPSGYTDTQYF. In nucleotides, the CDR3 is TGTGCCAGCAGCCCTAGCGGGTACACAGATACGCAGTATTTT. The V and J genes are TRBV5-4 and TRBJ2-3; 8 nucleotides match TRBD2. This CDR3 has 14 amino acids. With 4 bases clipped from V and 2 bases from J, the junction kept 3 bases outside the gene matches. Per germline, CDR1 SGHNT and CDR2 YYREEE (reference sequence).

The rearrangement joins TRBV4-2 to TRBJ1-2; D is unclear. There are 12 residues in the CDR3. CDR1 and CDR2 (germline): LGHNA, YNFKEQ. V was shortened by 1 base and J by 3 bases, with 3 bases between the two germline ends. CDR3 nucleotide sequence: TGTGCCAGCAGCCAAGGCGACTATGGCTACACCTTC. As protein: CASSQGDYGYTF.

J is TRBJ1-2 and V is TRBV28; D is unclear. This CDR3 region has 17 residues. Per the germline V gene, CDR1 is MDHEN and CDR2 is SYDVKM. V lost 6 bases and J 9 bases, leaving 29 bases between the germline ends. The CDR3 sequence is CASRPNPGRYQAFSYTF. The CDR3 region has the DNA TGTGCCAGCAGGCCCAACCCCGGGCGATATCAAGCTTTCAGCTACACCTTC.

The rearrangement joins TRBV28 to TRBJ1-1; TRBD1 might be the D (6 bases). Germline V gene lookup returns CDR1 MDHEN and CDR2 SYDVKM. The V and J ends lost 4 bases and 2 bases respectively, with 8 bases between them. The CDR3 consists of 13 residues. CDR3 nucleotide sequence: TGTGCCAGCAGTTCGGGACAAAACACTGAAGCTTTCTTT. Translated: CASSSGQNTEAFF. The full variable domain, rest sourced from reference TRBV28 and TRBJ1-1, is DVKVTQSSRYLVKRTGEKVFLECVQDMDHENMFWYRQDPGLGLRLIYFSYDVKMKEKGDIPEGYSVSREKKERFSLILESASTNQTSMYLCASSSGQNTEAFFGQGTRLTVV.

This clone appeared many times. Other DNA sequences from this sample encode an identical CDR3 as well. The chain links TRBV29-1 to TRBJ1-1, with TRBD1 as a possible D gene (5 bases). This CDR3 is 14 amino acids long. CDR1 and CDR2 from the germline V gene are SQVTM and ANQGSEA. V lost 7 bases, J lost 1 base, and 16 bases lay in between. The DNA for the CDR3 is TGCAGCGCCTCCCTACAGGCGGAGAACACTGAAGCTTTCTTT. Its translation: CSASLQAENTEAFF.

The rearrangement uses TRBV6-4 and TRBJ2-3; TRBD1 agrees at 9 bases. With 2 bases clipped from V and 3 bases from J, the junction kept 0 bases outside the gene matches. This CDR3 spans 14 amino acids. Germline loops: CDR1 MRHNA, CDR2 SNTAGT. In nucleotides, the CDR3 is TGTGCCAGCAGTGACGGGACAGGGACAGATACGCAGTATTTT. It specifies CASSDGTGTDTQYF.

The CDR3 DNA sequence: TGTGCCAGCAGTGAACTGGGGCTCGGCTACACCTTC. The encoded protein is CASSELGLGYTF. The chain carries TRBV6-1 and TRBJ1-2; maybe TRBD1 (5 bases). The V and J ends lost 2 bases and 8 bases respectively, with 9 bases between them. The V gene's germline CDR1 is MNHNS and CDR2 SASEGT. This CDR3 is built from 12 residues.

The gene calls are TRBV30 and TRBJ1-1, with D maybe TRBD1 (5 bases). Germline CDR1 reads GTSNPN; CDR2 reads SVGIG (reference sequence). V was pared by 3 bases and J by 4 bases, with 15 bases between. The CDR3 totals 14 residues. CDR3 nucleotides: TGTGCCTGGAGCTCAGGATCGGGGGGCACTGAAGCTTTCTTT. Residues: CAWSSGSGGTEAFF.

This clone was detected many times. This chain uses TRBV2 with TRBJ1-2, with TRBD1 identical over 7 bases. The germline CDR1 and CDR2 sequences are SNHLY and FYNNEI. J was trimmed by 7 bases and V by 4 bases; bases with no gene match: 12. The CDR3 is made up of 15 amino acids. The CDR3 loop is CASSGTGTNPFGYTF. CDR3 coding DNA: TGTGCCAGCAGTGGGACAGGAACGAACCCTTTTGGCTACACCTTC.

CDR3 coding DNA: TGTGCCAGCAGCTCGGGACCGCGAAACTATGGCTACACCTTC. Encoded protein: CASSSGPRNYGYTF. This chain connects TRBV6-5 to TRBJ1-2; the D gene is possibly TRBD1 (5 bases). The germline CDR1 and CDR2 sequences are MNHEY and SVGAGI. The CDR3 length is 14 residues. The germline V and J ends were trimmed by 6 bases and 2 bases, with 13 bases remaining between them.

This rearrangement joins TRBV30 to TRBJ2-4; 7 positions agree with TRBD2. V was pared by 3 bases and J by 3 bases, with 8 bases of the junction left unmatched. The CDR3 runs 15 residues. The V gene's germline CDR1 is GTSNPN and CDR2 SVGIG (reference sequence). CDR3 in amino acids: CAWRASGPVKNIQYF. The DNA of the CDR3 is TGTGCCTGGAGGGCTAGCGGACCTGTCAAAAACATTCAGTACTTC.

This chain uses TRBV4-1 with TRBJ2-5, with 11 bases that match TRBD2. This CDR3 is 19 amino acids long. CDR1 and CDR2 from the germline V gene are MGHRA and YSYEKL. V was clipped by 2 bases and J by 0 bases; unmatched bases: 11. The CDR3 DNA sequence: TGCGCCAGCAGCCAAAGAGTAGGACTAGCGGGTTGGGACCAAGAGACCCAGTACTTC. Translation: CASSQRVGLAGWDQETQYF.